The 2 T cell receptor beta chains in this list originate from one sample, sequenced in a study of blood T cell repertoires in COVID-19. Generated by immunoSEQ multiplex PCR, the TCRdb table keeps only in-frame clones and is missing some. This sample has 100,000 to 150,000 clones, with roughly 90% found just once. The specimen sequenced was peripheral blood. The source of these receptors is a man in his 70s with active COVID-19.

The genes are TRBV27 and TRBJ1-1; TRBD1 aligns across 7 bases. The CDR3 loop spans 13 amino acids. Losses at the gene ends were 7 bases for V and 4 bases for J; bases not matched to a gene: 6. Germline-derived CDR1 and CDR2 are MNHEY and SMNVEV (reference sequence). CDR3 sequence: CASNRQGGTEAFF. DNA of the CDR3: TGTGCCAGCAACAGACAGGGTGGCACTGAAGCTTTCTTT.

The chain is built from TRBV24-1 and TRBJ2-2, with 9 bases matching TRBD1. The V gene's germline CDR1 is KGHDR and CDR2 SFDVKD. The CDR3 totals 16 residues. V lost 5 bases, J lost 4 bases, and 7 bases stayed unmatched. CDR3 protein: CATSASGQGLTGELFF. The CDR3 region has the DNA TGTGCCACCAGTGCCTCGGGACAGGGCCTCACCGGGGAGCTGTTTTTT.